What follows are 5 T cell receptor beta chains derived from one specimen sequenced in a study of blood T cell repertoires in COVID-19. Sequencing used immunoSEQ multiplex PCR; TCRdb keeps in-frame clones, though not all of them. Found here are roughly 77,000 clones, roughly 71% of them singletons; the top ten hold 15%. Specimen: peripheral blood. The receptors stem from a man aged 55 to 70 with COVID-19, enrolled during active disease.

This chain's CDR3 is CASSIGGGDDTQYF. DNA for the CDR3: TGTGCCAGTAGTATCGGAGGGGGCGATGATACGCAGTATTTT. This sequence joins TRBV19 and TRBJ2-3; possibly TRBD1 for D (7 bases). Deletions cut 3 bases from V and 6 bases from J, with 13 bases between. The CDR3 covers 14 residues. Germline V gene lookup returns CDR1 LNHDA and CDR2 SQIVND (reference sequence).

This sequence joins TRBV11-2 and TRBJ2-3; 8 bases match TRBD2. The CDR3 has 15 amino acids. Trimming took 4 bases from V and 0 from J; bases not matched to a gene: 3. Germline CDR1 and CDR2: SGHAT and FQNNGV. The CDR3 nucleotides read TGTGCCAGCAGCTATAGCGGGACTAGCACAGATACGCAGTATTTT. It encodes CASSYSGTSTDTQYF.

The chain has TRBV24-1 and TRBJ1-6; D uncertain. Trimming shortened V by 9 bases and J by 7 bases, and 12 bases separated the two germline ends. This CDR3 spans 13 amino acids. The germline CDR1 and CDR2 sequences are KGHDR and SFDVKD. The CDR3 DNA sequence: TGTGCCACCGTGGAGGGAGTGAATTCACCCCTCCACTTT. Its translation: CATVEGVNSPLHF.

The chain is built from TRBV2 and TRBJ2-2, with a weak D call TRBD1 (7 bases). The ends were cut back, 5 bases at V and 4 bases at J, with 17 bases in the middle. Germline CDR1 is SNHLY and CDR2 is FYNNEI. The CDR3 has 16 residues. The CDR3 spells CASSSAGQQGTGELFF. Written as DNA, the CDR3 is TGTGCCAGCAGTTCCGCGGGACAGCAGGGCACCGGGGAGCTGTTTTTT.

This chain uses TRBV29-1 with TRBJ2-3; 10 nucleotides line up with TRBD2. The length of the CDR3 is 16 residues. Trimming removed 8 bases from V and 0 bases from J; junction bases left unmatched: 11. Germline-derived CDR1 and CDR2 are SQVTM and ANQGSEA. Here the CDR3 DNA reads TGCAGCACCCGGACTAGCGGCAAAGCTAGCACAGATACGCAGTATTTT. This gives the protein CSTRTSGKASTDTQYF.